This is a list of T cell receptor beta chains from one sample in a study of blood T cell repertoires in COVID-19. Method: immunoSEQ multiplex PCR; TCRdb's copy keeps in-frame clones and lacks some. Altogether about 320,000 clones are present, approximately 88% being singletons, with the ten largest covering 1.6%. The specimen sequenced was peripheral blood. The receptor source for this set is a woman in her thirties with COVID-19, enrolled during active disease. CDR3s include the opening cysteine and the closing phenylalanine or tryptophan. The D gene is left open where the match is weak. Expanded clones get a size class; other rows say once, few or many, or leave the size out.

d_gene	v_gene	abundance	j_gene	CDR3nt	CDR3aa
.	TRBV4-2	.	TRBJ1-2	TGTGCCAGCAGCCAAGATAAGCGGGGAGGCGGTTATGGCTACACCTTC	CASSQDKRGGGYGYTF
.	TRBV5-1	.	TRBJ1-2	TGCGCCAGCAGCCTGGGACGGGATTATGGCTACACCTTC	CASSLGRDYGYTF
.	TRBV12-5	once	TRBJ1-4	TGTGCTAGTGGTTTGTTCCCGGGGGATGAAAAACTGTTTTTT	CASGLFPGDEKLFF
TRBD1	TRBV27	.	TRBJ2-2	TGTGCCAGCAGCCTCTATGGGACAGGGGGAACCGGGGAGCTGTTTTTT	CASSLYGTGGTGELFF
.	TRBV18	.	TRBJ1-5	TGTGCCAGCTCACCAGGAGGGGCGAGAAATCAGCCCCAGCATTTT	CASSPGGARNQPQHF
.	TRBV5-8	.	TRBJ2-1	TGTGCCAGCAGCTTGTATGCAGGTGGCAATGAGCAGTTCTTC	CASSLYAGGNEQFF
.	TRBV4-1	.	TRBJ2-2	TGCGCCAGCAGCCAAGTGGGGGGACGCACCGGGGAGCTGTTTTTT	CASSQVGGRTGELFF
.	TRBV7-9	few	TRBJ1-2	TGTGCCAGCAGCCATCCACAGGGTGCAGGATATGGCTACACCTTC	CASSHPQGAGYGYTF
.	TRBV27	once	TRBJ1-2	TGTGCCAGCAGTCTCCGGGCGGGGGCACTGAACTATGGCTACACCTTC	CASSLRAGALNYGYTF
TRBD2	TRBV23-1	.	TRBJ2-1	TGCGCCAGCAGTCAATCGGAGCGGGGGGGCCACCCGAAGAACAATGAGCAGTTCTTC	CASSQSERGGHPKNNEQFF
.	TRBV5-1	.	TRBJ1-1	TGCGCCAGCAGCCTCCCGGGTGGTCGAGCTTTCTTT	CASSLPGGRAFF
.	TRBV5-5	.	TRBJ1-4	TGTGCCAGCAGCTTGGGGGCAGAGTCTAATGAAAAACTGTTTTTT	CASSLGAESNEKLFF
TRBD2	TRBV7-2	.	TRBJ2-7	TGTGCCAGCAGCTCCCCGGGTAGCGGGGGACCCTACGAGCAGTACTTC	CASSSPGSGGPYEQYF
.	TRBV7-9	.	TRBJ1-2	TGTGCCAGCAGCTTAGGAGGAGGGGCGAAAGGCTACACCTTC	CASSLGGGAKGYTF
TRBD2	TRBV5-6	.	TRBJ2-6	TGTGCCAGCAGCTTATTACTAGCGGGGGCTAGTAACGTCCTGACTTTC	CASSLLLAGASNVLTF
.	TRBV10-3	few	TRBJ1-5	TGTGCCATCAGCACCACTAATCAGCCCCAGCATTTT	CAISTTNQPQHF
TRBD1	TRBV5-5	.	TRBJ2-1	TGTGCCAGCAGTTTCCGACAGGGGGATAGGGACAATGAGCAGTTCTTC	CASSFRQGDRDNEQFF
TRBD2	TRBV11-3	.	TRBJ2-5	TGTGCCAGCAGACCTAGGACTAGCGGTGAAGAGACCCAGTACTTC	CASRPRTSGEETQYF
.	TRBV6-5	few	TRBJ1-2	TGTGCCAGCACCACCGTCTCAGCTAACTATGGCTACACCTTC	CASTTVSANYGYTF
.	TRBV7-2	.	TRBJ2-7	TGTGCCAGCAGTCCCAGTCGACAGAAAGCCTACGAGCAGTACTTC	CASSPSRQKAYEQYF
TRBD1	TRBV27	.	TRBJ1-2	TGTGCCAGCAGTTTATCAGGGGGCAGTGGCTACACCTTC	CASSLSGGSGYTF
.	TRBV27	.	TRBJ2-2	TGTGCCAGCACTTCCGTAGGGGGTGTCACTACCGGGGAGCTGTTTTTT	CASTSVGGVTTGELFF
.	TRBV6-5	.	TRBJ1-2	TGTGCCAGTTCAGGGAACCCACCGGAAGGCTACACCTTC	CASSGNPPEGYTF
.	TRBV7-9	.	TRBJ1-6	TGTGCCAGCAGCTTAGTCAGCTCCTATAATTCACCCCTCCACTTT	CASSLVSSYNSPLHF
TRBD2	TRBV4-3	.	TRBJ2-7	TGCGCCAGCAGCCAAGATCGGGCGGGGGGGCTCGAGCAGTACTTC	CASSQDRAGGLEQYF
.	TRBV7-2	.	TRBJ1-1	TGTGCCAGCAGCTCCGGGGGGTCGGACACTGAAGCTTTCTTT	CASSSGGSDTEAFF
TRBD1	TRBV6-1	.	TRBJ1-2	TGTGCCAGCAGTGAAGGGGGACAGACGGGTGGCTACACCTTC	CASSEGGQTGGYTF
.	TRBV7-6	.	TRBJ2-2	TGTGCCAGCAGCCGGACATCAAGCGGGTTGAGCACCGGGGAGCTGTTTTTT	CASSRTSSGLSTGELFF
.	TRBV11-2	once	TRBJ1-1	TGTGCCAGCAGCTTACCTTTGGGGGGGAACACTGAAGCTTTCTTT	CASSLPLGGNTEAFF
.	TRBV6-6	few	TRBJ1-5	TGTGCCAGCAGTTACACGGGTCGGGGAAATCAGCCCCAGCATTTT	CASSYTGRGNQPQHF
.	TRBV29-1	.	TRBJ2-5	TGCAGCGTTGGAGAAGAGACCCAGTACTTC	CSVGEETQYF
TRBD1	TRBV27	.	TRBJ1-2	TGTGCCAGCAGTTCTCCGGGACAGGGTGTGGATGGCTACACCTTC	CASSSPGQGVDGYTF
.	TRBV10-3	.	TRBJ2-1	TGTGCCATCAGAGGGGGGGGGAATGAGCAGTTCTTC	CAIRGGGNEQFF
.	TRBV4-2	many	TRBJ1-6	TGTGCCAGCAGCGCCAGTGAAGGGGATAATTCACCCCTCCACTTT	CASSASEGDNSPLHF
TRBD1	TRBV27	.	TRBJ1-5	TGTGCCAGCAGCCTGACAGGGAATCAGCCCCAGCATTTT	CASSLTGNQPQHF
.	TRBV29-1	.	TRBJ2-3	TGCAGCGGTGAATTGACGGGTTCGACGCAGTATTTT	CSGELTGSTQYF